Listed here is a single TCR beta chain. Its matching antigen is unknown. The sample's time point: blood 2 weeks post-SBRT. Treatment noted: 15 Gy SBRT to primary tumor, nephrectomy 4 weeks later. The assay was immunoSEQ multiplex PCR, and TCRdb's table has in-frame clones only and misses some. The sample includes about 49,000 clones, 80% of them seen just once. This record comes from a study of radiation and T cells in renal cell carcinoma. General study findings and limits: Without pretreatment biopsies, baseline tumor clonotype presence was undetermined.

The sequence came from a woman in her sixties or seventies with renal cell carcinoma. The sample in question was blood, obtained from a patient whose treatment included radiotherapy and nephrectomy.

The CDR3 DNA sequence: TGTGCCAGCAGTTTAAGAGCGGGGGGGGACAATGAGCAGTTCTTC. It codes for CASSLRAGGDNEQFF. This chain joins TRBV27 and TRBJ2-1; 10 positions match TRBD2. Germline CDR1 MNHEY, CDR2 SMNVEV (reference sequence). Germline trimming cut 2 bases from V and 5 bases from J; bases unmatched to any gene: 3. The CDR3 has 15 amino acids.